The 5 T cell receptor beta chains given below trace back to one sample, sequenced in a study of cytomegalovirus exposure and HLA in healthy donors. It was with 60 Vbeta and 13 Jbeta primers that the PCR ran. Produced via immunoSEQ multiplex PCR; TCRdb's table is partial and in-frame only. The profile shows more than 100,000 clones, around nine tenths of them singletons. The sequenced sample was PBMCs. Every receptor here comes from a woman aged 25 to 39 in good health and CMV-seronegative.

J is TRBJ1-1 and V is TRBV18, with 9 bases matching TRBD1. V lost 3 bases, J lost 3 bases, and 2 bases stayed unmatched. Germline loops: CDR1 KGHSH, CDR2 LQKENI. The CDR3 length is 14 residues. CDR3 amino acids: CASSPRQGDTEAFF. The CDR3 coding sequence is TGTGCCAGCTCACCCAGACAGGGGGACACTGAAGCTTTCTTT.

This chain uses TRBV27 with TRBJ2-3; 8 nucleotides line up with TRBD2. CDR1 is MNHEY, CDR2 SMNVEV, per germline (reference sequence). The CDR3 runs 14 residues. The junction had 9 bases not matched to a gene; V was cut back by 6 bases and J by 7 bases. The CDR3 DNA reads TGTGCCAGCAGCCTTAGACTAGCGTCGAATACGCAGTATTTT. It encodes CASSLRLASNTQYF.

This clone was counted a few times. V and J are TRBV6-4 and TRBJ1-5, with 10 bases that match TRBD1. Germline loops: CDR1 MRHNA, CDR2 SNTAGT. With 11 bases clipped from V and 3 bases from J, the junction kept 16 bases outside the gene matches. The CDR3 runs to 17 residues. The CDR3 reads CAPRGGTGASYNQPQHF. In nucleotides, the CDR3 is TGTGCCCCCCGGGGCGGGACAGGGGCCTCGTACAATCAGCCCCAGCATTTT.

The J gene is TRBJ2-3, the V gene TRBV2, with 11 nucleotides matching TRBD1. There are 15 residues in the CDR3. V gave up 6 bases and J gave up 4 bases; unmatched junction bases: 6. CDR1 SNHLY and CDR2 FYNNEI come from the germline V gene. CDR3 nucleotide sequence: TGTGCCAGCAGCTTGGACAGGGGGCGTCCAGATACGCAGTATTTT. Its protein is CASSLDRGRPDTQYF.

This rearrangement joins TRBV7-9 to TRBJ1-2; D gene unclear. V was clipped by 1 base and J by 7 bases, with 10 bases between them. From germline, CDR1 is SEHNR and CDR2 FQNEAQ (reference sequence). The CDR3 loop spans 13 amino acids. In DNA, the CDR3 is TGTGCCAGCAGCTTAGTGGCGGGGAGTGGCTACACCTTC. It translates to CASSLVAGSGYTF.